The count of the clone carrying this TCR beta chain is one. Its antigen is undetermined. Resections took place in Japan or China from about 2013 to 2017. Premalignant or tumor cells were enriched by macro-dissection after pathologic assessment. The entry originates in a study of immune evolution from preneoplasia to lung adenocarcinoma. Broader study findings: Normal lung had highest clonality; later lesions appeared denser, more diverse. Normal lung had the highest top T cell clone frequencies.

TCRdb's copy holds only in-frame clones and misses some; the assay was immunoSEQ multiplex PCR. The repertoire holds 8,500 to 14,000 clones, about 79% seen once, with almost 4% in the top ten. The germline V gene encodes CDR1 MNHNS and CDR2 SASEGT. V lost 4 bases to trimming and J lost 9 bases; unmatched junction nucleotides: 13. The CDR3 is 16 residues long. This rearrangement joins TRBV6-1 to TRBJ2-1; 9 nucleotides agree with TRBD2. This receptor was identified in a person aged 55 to 79 with lung adenocarcinoma. The material sequenced was FFPE minimally invasive lung adenocarcinoma tissue. The CDR3 here is CASSATGTSHSGEQFF. DNA of the CDR3: TGTGCCAGCAGTGCCACCGGGACTAGCCACTCGGGTGAGCAGTTCTTC.